This TCR beta chain emerged from a study of T cells in Graves' hyperthyroidism and ophthalmopathy. Findings and limits, study-wide: For ophthalmopathy, model prediction preceded onset by a median about 6.2 months.

This clonotype was recorded many times. What it binds is not known. One junction end disagrees with the germline gene, perhaps due to a read error. It was RNA transcripts that yielded the amplified TCR beta CDR3 regions. First-round RT-PCR of the TCR CDR3 relied on the HTBI primer set. One entry per CDR3 protein, called by TCRdb with MiXCR from the multiplex PCR reads. Of roughly 580,000 distinct CDR3 sequences listed, about half are singletons. CDR1 SEHNR and CDR2 FQNEAQ come from the germline V gene (reference sequence). This CDR3 region has 15 residues. Uncontrolled infection, other autoimmune disease, pregnancy or lactation excluded patients. For the diagnoses, clinical symptoms, serum thyroxine and TRAb, thyroid ultrasound and orbital computed tomography were used.

Sequencing was done on a sample of peripheral blood or thyroid tissue (not recorded which). This sequence joins TRBV7-9 and TRBJ2-7, with D possibly matching TRBD1 (5 bases). The clonotype comes from a woman aged 18 to 35 with Graves' hyperthyroidism. Here the CDR3 reads CASSLVGATYYGQYF. The CDR3 DNA reads TGTGCCAGCAGCTTGGTAGGGGCAACGTACTACGGGCAGTACTTC.